These 17 T cell receptor beta chains were sequenced from one sample in a study of blood T cell repertoires in COVID-19. The repertoire was sequenced with immunoSEQ multiplex PCR; TCRdb's copy has only in-frame clones and lacks some. The table lists nearly 250,000 clones, around 90% of them singletons, with 0.85% to 0.9% in the top ten. Sequencing input: PBMCs or T cells enriched from blood (not recorded which). The receptors derive from a middle-aged man who had been exposed to COVID-19.

This clone was counted once. This same CDR3 is encoded by further DNA sequences in the sample. The gene calls are TRBV7-9 and TRBJ1-2; 7 positions agree with TRBD1. Germline trimming cut 3 bases from V and 3 bases from J; bases unmatched to any gene: 1. The CDR3 is 13 residues long. Germline loops: CDR1 SEHNR, CDR2 FQNEAQ (reference sequence). The CDR3 sequence: CASSLGTDYGYTF. The CDR3 bases are TGTGCCAGCAGCTTGGGGACAGACTATGGCTACACCTTC.

The chain is built from TRBV18 and TRBJ1-4, with 7 positions matching TRBD1. Germline V lookup: CDR1 KGHSH, CDR2 LQKENI. V trimming: 2 bases; J trimming: 8 bases; junction bases outside the gene matches: 8. The CDR3 contains 15 residues. In nucleotides, the CDR3 is TGTGCCAGCTCACCATCAGTAGGGGGCGAAGAAAAACTGTTTTTT. Its protein is CASSPSVGGEEKLFF.

V gene TRBV15 combines with J gene TRBJ2-7; 7 bases align to TRBD1. This CDR3 is 17 amino acids long. Trimming removed 0 bases from V and 2 bases from J; junction bases left unmatched: 10. CDR1 is LNHNV and CDR2 is YYDKDF in the germline V gene (reference sequence). The CDR3 sequence is CATSRDRTGRAPYEQYV. CDR3 coding DNA: TGTGCCACCAGCAGAGATCGGACAGGTCGTGCCCCCTACGAGCAGTACGTC.

CDR3 nucleotides: TGCGCCAGCAGCTTGTCCGGGTCGGGGTGGTACGAGCAGTACTTC. This gives the protein CASSLSGSGWYEQYF. This chain uses TRBV5-1 with TRBJ2-7, with a possible D match to TRBD2 (5 bases). The CDR3 loop spans 15 amino acids. The V end was cut by 1 base, the J end by 4 bases, with 15 bases between. Germline loops: CDR1 SGHRS, CDR2 YFSETQ.

The chain uses TRBV30 and TRBJ1-1; D not certain. The V gene's germline CDR1 is GTSNPN and CDR2 SVGIG (reference sequence). This CDR3 has 13 amino acids. The germline V and J ends were trimmed by 0 bases and 4 bases, with 9 bases remaining between them. CDR3 residues: CAWSVLTGTEAFF. Here the CDR3 DNA reads TGTGCCTGGAGTGTGTTAACGGGCACTGAAGCTTTCTTT.

This clone has just one count. V and J are TRBV4-2 and TRBJ1-1; no reliable D call. This CDR3 is built from 15 residues. V was cut by 1 base and J by 6 bases, with 15 bases left in between. Germline assignment: CDR1 LGHNA and CDR2 YNFKEQ. The CDR3: CASSQVTQGDSEAFF. The CDR3 DNA follows: TGTGCCAGCAGCCAAGTGACCCAAGGAGACTCTGAAGCTTTCTTT.

The chain has TRBV19 and TRBJ2-1, with D possibly matching TRBD1 (5 bases). The germline V gene encodes CDR1 LNHDA and CDR2 SQIVND (reference sequence). The germline V and J ends were trimmed by 7 bases and 3 bases, with 19 bases remaining between them. CDR3 length: 16 amino acids. The CDR3 sequence: CASTSRFSRGYNEQFF. The DNA for the CDR3 is TGTGCCAGTACCTCACGCTTTTCTAGGGGCTACAATGAGCAGTTCTTC.

This clone occurred once. The J gene is TRBJ2-3, the V gene TRBV3-1 (or the pseudogene TRBV3-2); 11 nucleotides line up with TRBD2. The CDR3 totals 14 residues. The germline V gene encodes CDR1 LGHDT and CDR2 YNNKEL (reference sequence). J gave up 14 bases and V 2 bases, and 9 bases lay outside the gene matches. CDR3 sequence (DNA): TGTGCCAGCAGCCAAAACGTAGCGGGAGGGCCCGGGTATTTT. Its translation: CASSQNVAGGPGYF.

This clone has just one count. CDR3 DNA: TGTGCCAGCAGTTTCCTTCGGGGGTGGAACACTGAAGCTTTCTTT. Protein sequence: CASSFLRGWNTEAFF. V usage is TRBV28 and J usage is TRBJ1-1; tentative D call: TRBD1 (5 bases). This CDR3 contains 15 residues. Trimming removed 3 bases at V and 1 base at J, with 12 bases between. The germline V gene encodes CDR1 MDHEN and CDR2 SYDVKM.

V and J are TRBV7-9 and TRBJ1-1, with a possible D match to TRBD1 (6 bases). Germline loops: CDR1 SEHNR, CDR2 FQNEAQ (reference sequence). Between the trimmed V and J ends, which lost 5 bases and 1 base, there was a span of 8 bases. CDR3 length: 13 residues. The CDR3 DNA sequence: TGTGCCAGCAGCCAGGGACAGAACACTGAAGCTTTCTTT. It codes for CASSQGQNTEAFF.

This chain joins TRBV18 and TRBJ2-7; D ambiguous. The CDR3 runs 14 residues. Germline V CDR1 and CDR2: KGHSH, LQKENI. The V end lost 1 base, the J end lost 2 bases, and 9 bases lay between the germline ends. The CDR3 sequence: CASSPRTATYEQYF. CDR3 nucleotides: TGTGCCAGCTCACCACGCACAGCCACCTACGAGCAGTACTTC.

V gene TRBV5-6 combines with J gene TRBJ1-2; weak D call: TRBD1 (5 bases). Trimming cost V 4 bases and J 4 bases, with 11 bases left between them. CDR3 length: 13 amino acids. Germline V gene sequence: CDR1 SGHDT, CDR2 YYEEEE. CDR3 loop: CASSPPGGYGYTF. CDR3 DNA: TGTGCCAGCAGCCCGCCGGGGGGCTATGGCTACACCTTC.

The V gene is TRBV9, the J gene TRBJ1-1; TRBD1 matches 8 bases. CDR1 is SGDLS and CDR2 is YYNGEE in the germline V gene. With V trimmed by 3 bases and J by 1 base, 17 bases remained unmatched. The CDR3 loop spans 19 amino acids. CDR3 amino acids: CASSDRDRRPGQANTEAFF. As DNA, the CDR3 is TGTGCCAGCAGCGACCGGGACAGGAGACCCGGACAAGCGAACACTGAAGCTTTCTTT.

The rearrangement uses TRBV10-3 and TRBJ2-2, with TRBD2 as a possible D gene (5 bases). CDR1 is ENHRY, CDR2 SYGVKD, per germline. This CDR3 has 13 residues. Trimming removed 0 bases at V and 6 bases at J, with 5 bases between. CDR3 sequence (DNA): TGTGCCATCAGTGAGTCGAGGGCCGGGGAGCTGTTTTTT. Its protein product is CAISESRAGELFF.

The chain employs TRBV12-3 or TRBV12-4 and TRBJ2-7, with D uncertain. The CDR3 has 11 amino acids. V lost 5 bases to trimming and J lost 2 bases, with 4 bases between them. The CDR3 protein is CASSVTYEQYF. In nucleotides, the CDR3 is TGTGCCAGCAGTGTCACCTACGAGCAGTACTTC.

This clone was counted once. The gene calls are TRBV28 and TRBJ2-7, with a possible D match to TRBD1 (6 bases). This CDR3 comprises 13 residues. Per germline, CDR1 MDHEN and CDR2 SYDVKM. V was trimmed by 10 bases and J by 6 bases, leaving 19 bases between them. Written as DNA, the CDR3 is TGTGCCACCAGGGGTGGGAGAGGTCTCGAGCAGTACGTC. Protein sequence: CATRGGRGLEQYV.

The J gene is TRBJ2-1, the V gene TRBV24-1, with unresolved D. V was trimmed by 0 bases and J by 0 bases, leaving 8 bases between them. Germline CDR1 is KGHDR and CDR2 is SFDVKD. The CDR3 length is 16 residues. CDR3 loop: CATSDLQPSSYNEQFF. DNA for the CDR3: TGTGCCACCAGTGATTTGCAACCGAGCTCCTACAATGAGCAGTTCTTC.